Below, 21 T cell receptor beta chains from the same sample are listed, as sequenced in a study of cytomegalovirus exposure and HLA in healthy donors. PCR amplification relied on 60 Vbeta primers (plus 13 Jbeta primers). The table came from immunoSEQ multiplex PCR; TCRdb's copy has only in-frame clones and leaves some out. This table has roughly 100,000 clones, around 73% appearing once. The sample taken for sequencing was PBMCs. These receptors all come from a man aged 30 to 39 in good health and CMV-seronegative.

The gene calls are TRBV19 and TRBJ1-1; D call uncertain. The CDR3 contains 15 residues. Germline V CDR1 and CDR2: LNHDA, SQIVND (reference sequence). V lost 0 bases, J lost 1 base, and 9 bases lay in between. CDR3 region: CASSIEPHRNTEAFF. CDR3 sequence (DNA): TGTGCCAGTAGTATAGAGCCCCACAGGAACACTGAAGCTTTCTTT.

DNA of the CDR3: TGTGCCAGCAGCCAGGGTGGGGATCAGCCCCAGCATTTT. Amino acid sequence: CASSQGGDQPQHF. The chain is built from TRBV7-2 and TRBJ1-5; D possibly corresponds to TRBD1 (5 bases). The CDR3 has 13 amino acids. Germline loops: CDR1 SGHTA, CDR2 FQGNSA. The V end lost 5 bases, the J end lost 5 bases, and 10 bases lay between the germline ends.

This chain connects TRBV5-1 to TRBJ1-4; D is unresolved. The CDR3 sequence is 16 residues long. V lost 0 bases to trimming and J lost 3 bases, with 12 bases between them. The V gene's germline CDR1 is SGHRS and CDR2 YFSETQ. The CDR3 nucleotides read TGCGCCAGCAGCTTGGCCGGTGTTTTTGCTAATGAAAAACTGTTTTTT. This sequence encodes CASSLAGVFANEKLFF.

The chain employs TRBV6-1 and TRBJ1-1; D call uncertain. The CDR3 consists of 15 residues. Germline assignment: CDR1 MNHNS and CDR2 SASEGT. The V end was cut by 5 bases, the J end by 1 base, with 14 bases between. The CDR3, as DNA: TGTGCCAGCAGTTCTACGCGCCTCGGGAACACTGAAGCTTTCTTT. It specifies CASSSTRLGNTEAFF.

V usage is TRBV6-5 and J usage is TRBJ2-7; 10 bases match TRBD1. Unmatched junction bases numbered 2, after V lost 6 bases and J lost 6 bases. The CDR3 length is 12 residues. CDR1 is MNHEY and CDR2 is SVGAGI in the germline V gene. For the CDR3, the DNA is TGTGCCAGCAGGACAGGGGGCAGCGAGCAGTACTTC. Protein: CASRTGGSEQYF.

This chain uses TRBV18 with TRBJ2-1, with 11 positions matching TRBD1. Germline CDR1 reads KGHSH; CDR2 reads LQKENI. CDR3 size: 15 residues. V lost 6 bases and J lost 7; bases outside the gene matches: 8. This CDR3 is CASSPDRGRVNEQFF. The CDR3 DNA sequence: TGTGCCAGCTCCCCGGACAGGGGGCGGGTGAATGAGCAGTTCTTC.

J is TRBJ2-7 and V is TRBV5-1; D is ambiguous. The CDR3 has 13 residues. Trimming pared 4 bases from V and 6 bases from J, leaving 14 bases between. Germline lookup yields CDR1 SGHRS and CDR2 YFSETQ. CDR3 sequence (DNA): TGCGCCAGCAGCCCTGACTCCGGCATCGAGCAGTACTTC. It codes for CASSPDSGIEQYF.

The chain carries TRBV29-1 and TRBJ2-3; D unclear. Germline CDR1 SQVTM, CDR2 ANQGSEA. With 0 bases removed from V and 1 base from J, the gap between germline ends came to 11 bases. The CDR3 extends over 15 amino acids. Here the CDR3 DNA reads TGCAGCGTTGAAGACTGGGCTGGTGGCACAGATACGCAGTATTTT. Translating gives CSVEDWAGGTDTQYF.

On this clone: Other DNA sequences in this specimen translate into the identical CDR3. V is TRBV9 and J is TRBJ1-1; the match to TRBD1 covers 8 bases. Unmatched junction bases numbered 2, after V lost 5 bases and J lost 2 bases. Germline V gene lookup returns CDR1 SGDLS and CDR2 YYNGEE. CDR3 length: 13 amino acids. CDR3 protein: CASRGQGNTEAFF. The CDR3 coding sequence is TGTGCCAGCAGAGGACAGGGCAACACTGAAGCTTTCTTT.

Turning to this clone: The same CDR3 arises from other DNA sequences in this sample as well. This sequence joins TRBV28 and TRBJ2-7; D perhaps matches TRBD2 (6 bases). Germline V gene data show CDR1 as MDHEN and CDR2 as SYDVKM. This CDR3 spans 11 amino acids. V was shortened by 3 bases and J by 6 bases, with 6 bases between the two germline ends. In DNA form, the CDR3 reads TGTGCCAGCAGTTTGCGGGGCGAGCAGTACTTC. This sequence encodes CASSLRGEQYF.

A few counts support this clone. The rearrangement links TRBV7-2 to TRBJ1-6; TRBD1 matches 9 bases. CDR3 size: 15 residues. Germline assignment: CDR1 SGHTA and CDR2 FQGNSA. V shed 2 bases, J shed 10 bases, and the junction held 6 bases outside the gene matches. The CDR3 DNA reads TGTGCCAGCAGCTTAAGGTGGACAGGGGAATCACCCCTCCACTTT. Amino acids: CASSLRWTGESPLHF.

The V and J genes are TRBV4-3 and TRBJ2-7, with TRBD1 matching over 10 bases. CDR1 is LGHNA and CDR2 is YSLEER in the germline V gene. The length of the CDR3 is 13 residues. The trim removed 4 bases at V and 7 bases at J, leaving 4 bases unmatched. The CDR3 DNA follows: TGCGCCAGCAGCCGGGACAGGGGTAGTGAGCAGTACTTC. Encoded protein: CASSRDRGSEQYF.

The CDR3 is CASSLVWQGWNEQYF. The CDR3 nucleotides read TGTGCCAGCAGCTTAGTTTGGCAGGGTTGGAACGAGCAGTACTTC. The V gene is TRBV7-2, the J gene TRBJ2-7, with D maybe TRBD1 (5 bases). The CDR3 length is 15 residues. V was cut by 1 base and J by 5 bases, with 15 bases left in between. CDR1 and CDR2 (germline): SGHTA, FQGNSA.

The rearrangement uses TRBV19 and TRBJ1-5; D is unclear. Germline V lookup: CDR1 LNHDA, CDR2 SQIVND (reference sequence). Between the trimmed V and J ends, which lost 1 base and 4 bases, there was a span of 11 bases. This CDR3 has 15 amino acids. The CDR3 bases are TGTGCCAGTAGTATAGGACATCGCCCTAATCAGCCCCAGCATTTT. It codes for CASSIGHRPNQPQHF.

V is TRBV5-4 and J is TRBJ2-3; D is uncertain. The CDR3 extends over 14 amino acids. V was cut by 0 bases and J by 4 bases, with 9 bases left in between. CDR1 SGHNT and CDR2 YYREEE come from the germline V gene (reference sequence). Written as DNA, the CDR3 is TGTGCCAGCAGCTTGGCTCTGCTAGCAGATACGCAGTATTTT. Translation: CASSLALLADTQYF.

J is TRBJ1-5 and V is TRBV19; D is unclear. Deletions cut 1 base from V and 0 bases from J, with 7 bases between. This CDR3 region has 15 residues. Germline V gene data show CDR1 as LNHDA and CDR2 as SQIVND (reference sequence). The CDR3 DNA reads as TGTGCCAGTAGTATAGTCGGTTATAGCAATCAGCCCCAGCATTTT. As protein: CASSIVGYSNQPQHF. The complete variable domain, with remaining parts taken from reference TRBV19 and TRBJ1-5, reads DGGITQSPKYLFRKEGQNVTLSCEQNLNHDAMYWYRQDPGQGLRLIYYSQIVNDFQKGDIAEGYSVSREKKESFPLTVTSAQKNPTAFYLCASSIVGYSNQPQHFGDGTRLSIL.

The V and J genes are TRBV4-1 and TRBJ2-3; D may be TRBD1 (5 bases). Germline CDR1 MGHRA, CDR2 YSYEKL. This CDR3 has 15 amino acids. Trimming took off 4 bases at V and 8 bases at J, with 19 bases between the two ends. The CDR3 protein is CASSPQGRESSTQYF. CDR3 nucleotides: TGCGCCAGCAGCCCCCAGGGCAGGGAAAGCTCTACGCAGTATTTT.

V usage is TRBV15 and J usage is TRBJ2-5, with 7 bases aligning to TRBD2. Germline CDR1 and CDR2: LNHNV and YYDKDF (reference sequence). The length of the CDR3 is 12 residues. V shed 6 bases and J 9 bases; nucleotides not matched to a gene: 7. The CDR3 loop reads CATSRDYDPQYF. CDR3 DNA sequence: TGTGCCACCAGTAGGGACTATGATCCCCAGTACTTC.

The table lists this clone with a count of one. In nucleotides, the CDR3 is TGCGCCAGCAGCCAGACTGACGGGGAGATTTCCTACGAGCAGTACTTC. Amino acids: CASSQTDGEISYEQYF. The V and J genes are TRBV4-1 and TRBJ2-7; D possibly corresponds to TRBD2 (5 bases). Germline lookup yields CDR1 MGHRA and CDR2 YSYEKL. The V end lost 3 bases, the J end lost 1 base, and 16 bases lay between the germline ends. There are 16 residues in the CDR3.

CDR3: CANIPGLAGADTQYF. In DNA form, the CDR3 reads TGTGCCAACATACCGGGACTAGCGGGAGCAGATACGCAGTATTTT. This rearrangement joins TRBV10-3 to TRBJ2-3, with TRBD2 matching 14 bases. This CDR3 has 15 amino acids. The V gene's germline CDR1 is ENHRY and CDR2 SYGVKD. Losses at the gene ends were 10 bases for V and 4 bases for J; bases not matched to a gene: 7.

This chain links TRBV7-6 with TRBJ2-1; D is possibly TRBD2 (5 bases). Germline V gene lookup returns CDR1 SGHVS and CDR2 FNYEAQ. V lost 5 bases and J 1 base, leaving 12 bases between the germline ends. CDR3 size: 15 residues. The CDR3 sequence is CASSPAGESYNEQFF. Written as DNA, the CDR3 is TGTGCCAGCAGCCCGGCTGGGGAGTCCTACAATGAGCAGTTCTTC.